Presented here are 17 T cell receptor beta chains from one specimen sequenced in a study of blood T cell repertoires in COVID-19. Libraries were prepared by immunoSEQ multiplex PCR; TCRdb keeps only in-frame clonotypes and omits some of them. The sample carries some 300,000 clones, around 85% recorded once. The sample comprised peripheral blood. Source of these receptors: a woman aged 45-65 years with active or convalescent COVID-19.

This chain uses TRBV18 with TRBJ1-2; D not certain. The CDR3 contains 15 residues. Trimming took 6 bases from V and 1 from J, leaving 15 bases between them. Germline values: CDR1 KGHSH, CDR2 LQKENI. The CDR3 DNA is TGTGCCAGCTCCTTCCGGGGAGACCTTAACTATGGCTACACCTTC. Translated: CASSFRGDLNYGYTF.

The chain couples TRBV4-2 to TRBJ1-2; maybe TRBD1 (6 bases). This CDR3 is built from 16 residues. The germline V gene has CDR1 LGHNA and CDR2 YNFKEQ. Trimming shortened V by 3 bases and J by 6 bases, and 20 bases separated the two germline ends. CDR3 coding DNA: TGTGCCAGCAGCCACAAGGGGGACAAGGGAAGGGATGGCTACACCTTC. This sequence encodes CASSHKGDKGRDGYTF.

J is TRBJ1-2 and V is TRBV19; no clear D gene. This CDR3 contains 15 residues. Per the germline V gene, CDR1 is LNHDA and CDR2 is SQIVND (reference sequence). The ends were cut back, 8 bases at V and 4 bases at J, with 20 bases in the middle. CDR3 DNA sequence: TGTGCCAGTCTAGGTTGGGAGCGAAGGGTCTATGGCTACACCTTC. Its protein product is CASLGWERRVYGYTF. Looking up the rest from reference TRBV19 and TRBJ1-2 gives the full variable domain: DGGITQSPKYLFRKEGQNVTLSCEQNLNHDAMYWYRQDPGQGLRLIYYSQIVNDFQKGDIAEGYSVSREKKESFPLTVTSAQKNPTAFYLCASLGWERRVYGYTFGSGTRLTVV.

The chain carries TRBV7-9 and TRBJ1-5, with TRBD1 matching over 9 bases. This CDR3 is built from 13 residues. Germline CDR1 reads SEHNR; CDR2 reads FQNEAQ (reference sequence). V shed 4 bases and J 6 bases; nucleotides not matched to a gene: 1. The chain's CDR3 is CASSSQGAQPQHF. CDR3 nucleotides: TGTGCCAGCAGCTCACAGGGGGCTCAGCCCCAGCATTTT.

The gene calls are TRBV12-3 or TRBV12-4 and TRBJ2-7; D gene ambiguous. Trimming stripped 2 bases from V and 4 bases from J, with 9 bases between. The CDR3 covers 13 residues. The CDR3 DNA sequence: TGTGCCAGCAGTTTATCACTGGAGTACGAGCAGTACTTC. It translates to CASSLSLEYEQYF.

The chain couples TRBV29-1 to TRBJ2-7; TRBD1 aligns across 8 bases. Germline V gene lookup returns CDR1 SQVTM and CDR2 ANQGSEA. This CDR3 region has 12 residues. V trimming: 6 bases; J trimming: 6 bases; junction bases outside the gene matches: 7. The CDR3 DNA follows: TGCAGCGTGACAGGGGCGCAGGGCGAGCAGTACTTC. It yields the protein CSVTGAQGEQYF.

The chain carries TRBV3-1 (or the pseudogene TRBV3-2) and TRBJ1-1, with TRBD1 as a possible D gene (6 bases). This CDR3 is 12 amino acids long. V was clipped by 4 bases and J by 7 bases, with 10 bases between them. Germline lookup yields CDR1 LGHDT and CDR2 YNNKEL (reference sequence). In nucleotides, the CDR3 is TGTGCCAGCAGCCCTAACAGGGTTGAAGCTTTCTTT. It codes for CASSPNRVEAFF.

For the CDR3, the DNA is TGTGCCAGCTCACTTTTAGATAAAATGAACACTGAAGCTTTCTTT. It is translated as CASSLLDKMNTEAFF. This sequence joins TRBV18 and TRBJ1-1; no firm D call. Per the germline V gene, CDR1 is KGHSH and CDR2 is LQKENI. This CDR3 has 15 amino acids. Trimming removed 4 bases from V and 0 bases from J, with 12 bases in between.

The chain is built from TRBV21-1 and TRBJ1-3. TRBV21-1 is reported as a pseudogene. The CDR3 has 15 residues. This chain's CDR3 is CASSARRDTGNTIYF. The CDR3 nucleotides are TGTGCCAGCAGCGCCAGGAGGGATACTGGAAACACCATATATTTT.

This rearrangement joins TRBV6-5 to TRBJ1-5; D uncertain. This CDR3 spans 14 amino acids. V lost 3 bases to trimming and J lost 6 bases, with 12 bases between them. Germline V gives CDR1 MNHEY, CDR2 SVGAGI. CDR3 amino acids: CASSYRVSGQPQHF. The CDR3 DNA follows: TGTGCCAGCAGTTATCGGGTTAGCGGTCAGCCCCAGCATTTT.

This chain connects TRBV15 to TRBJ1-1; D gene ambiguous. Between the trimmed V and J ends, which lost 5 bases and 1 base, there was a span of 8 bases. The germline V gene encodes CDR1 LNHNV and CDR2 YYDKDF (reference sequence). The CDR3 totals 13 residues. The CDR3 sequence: CATSLQQNTEAFF. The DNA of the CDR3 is TGTGCCACCAGCCTACAGCAGAACACTGAAGCTTTCTTT. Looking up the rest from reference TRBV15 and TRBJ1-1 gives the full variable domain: DAMVIQNPRYQVTQFGKPVTLSCSQTLNHNVMYWYQQKSSQAPKLLFHYYDKDFNNEADTPDNFQSRRPNTSFCFLDIRSPGLGDTAMYLCATSLQQNTEAFFGQGTRLTVV.

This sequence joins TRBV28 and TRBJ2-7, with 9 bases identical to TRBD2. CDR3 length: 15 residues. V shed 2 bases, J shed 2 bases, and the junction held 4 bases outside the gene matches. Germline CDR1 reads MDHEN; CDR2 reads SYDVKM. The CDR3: CASSLRGGRAYEQYF. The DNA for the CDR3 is TGTGCCAGCAGTTTACGGGGCGGGAGGGCCTACGAGCAGTACTTC.

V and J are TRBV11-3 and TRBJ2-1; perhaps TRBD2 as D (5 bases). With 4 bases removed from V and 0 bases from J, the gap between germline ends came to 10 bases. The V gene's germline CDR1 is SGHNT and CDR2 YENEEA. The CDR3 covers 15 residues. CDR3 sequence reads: CASSSSGSSYNEQFF. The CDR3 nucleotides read TGTGCCAGCAGCTCCTCGGGGAGCTCCTACAATGAGCAGTTCTTC.

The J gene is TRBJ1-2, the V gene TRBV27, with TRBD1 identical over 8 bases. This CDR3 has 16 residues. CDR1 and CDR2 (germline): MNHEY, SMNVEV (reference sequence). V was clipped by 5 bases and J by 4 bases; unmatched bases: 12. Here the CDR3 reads CASSIKTGAPGYGYTF. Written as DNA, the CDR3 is TGTGCCAGCAGTATCAAGACAGGGGCCCCTGGCTATGGCTACACCTTC.

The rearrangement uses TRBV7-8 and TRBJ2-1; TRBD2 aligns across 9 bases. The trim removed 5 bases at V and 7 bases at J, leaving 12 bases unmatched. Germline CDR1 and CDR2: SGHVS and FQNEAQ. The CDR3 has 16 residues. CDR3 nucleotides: TGTGCCAGCAGCCTCGGTGGTAGCGGGAGTTGGAATGAGCAGTTCTTC. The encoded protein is CASSLGGSGSWNEQFF.

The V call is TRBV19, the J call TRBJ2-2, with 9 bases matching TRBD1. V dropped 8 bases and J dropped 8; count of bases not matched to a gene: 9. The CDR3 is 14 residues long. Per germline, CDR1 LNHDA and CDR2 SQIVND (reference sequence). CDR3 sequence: CASRGGQGSGELFF. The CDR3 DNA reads TGTGCCAGTCGAGGGGGACAGGGTTCGGGGGAGCTGTTTTTT.

CDR3 nucleotide sequence: TGTGCCAGCAGCTTACGGGGGGGAATGTCCTACGAGCAGTACTTC. Encoded protein: CASSLRGGMSYEQYF. The chain links TRBV13 to TRBJ2-7; 8 bases align to TRBD2. V lost 2 bases, J lost 1 base, and 4 bases stayed unmatched. CDR1 PRHDT and CDR2 FYEKMQ come from the germline V gene (reference sequence). There are 15 residues in the CDR3.